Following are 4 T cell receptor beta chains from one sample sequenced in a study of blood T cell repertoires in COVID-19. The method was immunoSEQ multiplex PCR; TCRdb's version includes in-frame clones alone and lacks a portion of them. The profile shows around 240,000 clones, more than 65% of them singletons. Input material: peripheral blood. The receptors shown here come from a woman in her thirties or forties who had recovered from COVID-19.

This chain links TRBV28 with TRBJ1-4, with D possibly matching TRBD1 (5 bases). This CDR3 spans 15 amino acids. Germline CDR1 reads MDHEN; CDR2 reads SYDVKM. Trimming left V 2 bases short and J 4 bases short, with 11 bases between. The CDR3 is CASSLEQVINEKLFF. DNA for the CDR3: TGTGCCAGCAGTTTAGAACAGGTTATTAATGAAAAACTGTTTTTT. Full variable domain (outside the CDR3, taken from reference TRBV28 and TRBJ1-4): DVKVTQSSRYLVKRTGEKVFLECVQDMDHENMFWYRQDPGLGLRLIYFSYDVKMKEKGDIPEGYSVSREKKERFSLILESASTNQTSMYLCASSLEQVINEKLFFGSGTQLSVL.

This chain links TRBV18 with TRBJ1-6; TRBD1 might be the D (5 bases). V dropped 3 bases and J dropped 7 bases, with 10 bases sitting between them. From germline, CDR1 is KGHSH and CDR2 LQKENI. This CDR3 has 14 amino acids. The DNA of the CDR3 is TGTGCCAGCTCACCCGACGGGGGGAATTCACCCCTCCACTTT. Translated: CASSPDGGNSPLHF.

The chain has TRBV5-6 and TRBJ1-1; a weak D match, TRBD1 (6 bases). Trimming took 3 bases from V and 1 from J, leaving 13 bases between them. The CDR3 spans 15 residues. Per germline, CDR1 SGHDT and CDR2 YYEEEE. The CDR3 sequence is CASSYSDRPNTEAFF. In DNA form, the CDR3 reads TGTGCCAGCAGCTACAGCGACAGGCCGAACACTGAAGCTTTCTTT.

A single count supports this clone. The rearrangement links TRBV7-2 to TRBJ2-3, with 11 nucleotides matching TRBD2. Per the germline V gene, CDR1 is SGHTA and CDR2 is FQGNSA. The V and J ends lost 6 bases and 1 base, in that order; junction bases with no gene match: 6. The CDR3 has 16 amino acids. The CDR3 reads CASSPSGGIGTDTQYF. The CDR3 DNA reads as TGTGCCAGCAGTCCTAGCGGGGGGATCGGCACAGATACGCAGTATTTT.